This T cell receptor beta chain was captured by sequencing in a study of blood T cell repertoires in COVID-19. Study context: The origin of the acute and convalescent COVID-19 samples was the United States, Italy and Spain. T cells, B-cell-depleted T cells, or PBMCs supplied cDNA or gDNA.

Data came from immunoSEQ multiplex PCR; TCRdb stores just in-frame clones and leaves some out. This sample has some 200,000 clones; approximately 86% occur once, and the top ten carry roughly 5.2%. Living in 25 or so US areas, the participants were between 18 and 89 years of age. Cohorts were based on clinical histories the participants reported. The CDR3 has 16 residues. Per the germline V gene, CDR1 is KGHDR and CDR2 is SFDVKD. J lost 1 base, V lost 4 bases, and 7 bases had no gene match. The chain couples TRBV24-1 to TRBJ2-3; 7 bases map to TRBD1. Material for sequencing was PBMCs or T cells enriched from blood (not recorded which). The clonotype comes from a woman in her sixties or seventies with acute COVID-19. CDR3 sequence (DNA): TGTGCCACCAGTGAACTGACAGGGATCGGCACAGATACGCAGTATTTT. Amino acid sequence: CATSELTGIGTDTQYF.